Reported below is one T cell receptor (beta chain). The antigen it binds to is not known. Qualities for individual bases were not recorded, and no much larger clone is one base off. This record comes from a study of blood T cell repertoires in COVID-19 (dated by TCRdb to about 2020). In the study overall: Samples from collaborators originated in the United States, Italy and Spain and spanned both the acute and convalescent phases of COVID-19. The prospective study material was composed of cDNA or gDNA derived from T cells, B-cell-depleted T cells, or PBMCs. The repertoires were made available in a free public database intended to serve as a resource for research on the immune response to SARS-CoV-2. The samples were drawn from two sources: the first 160 participants of the ongoing ImmuneRACE study, and 1,000 to 1,500 subjects contributed by 6 global collaborators. The dataset comprised deeply sampled blood TCRbeta repertoires from subjects exposed to, actively infected with, or recovered from COVID-19. HLA class I and class II types, where available, came from metadata supplied by the sample provider rather than from assay-based typing. Sample metadata almost always included a de-identified subject ID, COVID-19 status, age in years and sex. The investigation overall reported the following: How much clinical and demographic metadata was included differed by source and by participant, and the metadata was provided uncurated.

In the prospective study, participants were roughly 18 to 90 years old, resided in 25 or so geographic areas of the United States, and were enrolled through a virtual design. In the prospective study, cohorts were assigned on the basis of participant-reported clinical history obtained from a screening survey and a study questionnaire. ImmuneRACE Cohort 3 recovered participants were defined by two consecutive negative NP/OP PCR tests, healthcare professional clearance, or symptom resolution. Each participant in the prospective study had whole blood, serum and a nasopharyngeal or oropharyngeal swab collected by mobile phlebotomists. Over a roughly 2-month period, participants in the prospective study had the option of providing additional blood draws and questionnaires. Before DNA extraction, blood samples from the prospective study were shipped at room temperature or frozen. TCRbeta CDR3 regions were amplified from genomic DNA by means of the immunoSEQ Assay, a bias-controlled multiplex PCR. The study's processing was this. The number of nucleated cells in each sample was estimated from the amplification of reference gene primers within the assay. To quantify the absolute abundance of each unique TCRbeta CDR3 rearrangement, sequence reads were collapsed and filtered. For each sample, productive Simpson clonality was calculated as the square root of Simpson's diversity index across productive rearrangements. The clones in this table, taken by TCRdb from immuneACCESS, are in-frame only. Not every clone is retained; where verified, under half of the shortfall comes from an unresolved V gene, and the cause of the rest is unknown. V, J and clone size reflect that table, while D and trimming were determined from the DNA. A total of approximately 170,000 clones appear in this sample, around four fifths of them only once. In total, the top ten clones hold roughly 7.3% of the sample.

This clonotype was obtained from a woman between 50 and 59 years old who had recovered from COVID-19. The specimen was PBMCs or T cells enriched from blood (not recorded which).

The bases are TGTGCCATCAGTGAGCAGGGAAATTGGGAGCAGTACTTC. Its translation reads: CAISEQGNWEQYF. The receptor chain draws on TRBV10-3 and TRBJ2-7; the D gene is possibly TRBD1, with 5 bases matching. The CDR3 runs 13 amino acids, cysteine and phenylalanine included. The read is trimmed to its CDR3 DNA, 39 bases read in frame from base 1. The junction carries 12 bases between V and J, which are trimmed by 2 bases and 7 bases respectively. Via the germline V gene, CDR1 is ENHRY and CDR2 SYGVKD.